This T cell receptor beta chain emerged from a study of cytomegalovirus exposure and HLA in healthy donors. A multiplex PCR was run with 60 Vbeta primers and 13 Jbeta primers. Using immunoSEQ multiplex PCR, the repertoire was profiled, and TCRdb retains in-frame clones only, with some absent. The sample records some 98,000 clones, more than 60% being singletons. Trimming took off 4 bases at V and 8 bases at J, with 13 bases between the two ends. Germline values: CDR1 SGHRS, CDR2 YFSETQ. This CDR3 has 13 residues. This chain uses TRBV5-1 with TRBJ2-1, with D unresolved. This receptor was identified in a man aged 45-65 years in good health and CMV-seronegative. Sequenced sample: PBMCs. The CDR3 DNA sequence: TGCGCCAGCAGCACTACCCCTGGCGATGAGCAGTTCTTC. Amino acid sequence: CASSTTPGDEQFF.